The TCR beta chain described here comes from a study of T cell responses to AZD1222 COVID-19 vaccine. Study-level information: Both about-4-week and about-12-week second-dose recipients were combined.

This clone was recorded once. Its specificity is not known. Findings and limits, study-wide: Variant regions that are unmutated are reportedly the target of nearly half of spike-specific TCRs. After the peak T cell response, and only then, were repertoires sampled.

Using immunoSEQ multiplex PCR, the repertoire was profiled, and TCRdb retains in-frame clones only, with some absent. The sample yields around 100,000 clones, about 90% seen once. This CDR3 region has 16 residues. Germline CDR1 reads KGHSH; CDR2 reads LQKENI. Between the trimmed V and J ends, which lost 5 bases and 1 base, there was a span of 18 bases. The chain uses TRBV18 and TRBJ2-7; weak D call: TRBD2 (8 bases). The specimen was peripheral blood, collected on day 0 of AZD1222 vaccination. The receptor was isolated from an adult in good health. The CDR3 spells CASSTDRVAGSYEQYF. Written as DNA, the CDR3 is TGTGCCAGCTCAACAGACAGGGTAGCGGGGTCCTACGAGCAGTACTTC.